The 17 T cell receptor beta chains given below trace back to one sample, sequenced in a study of beta chain features in type 1 diabetes. The whole isolated RNA underwent reverse transcription, so sequencing captured expressed TCRB transcripts. Sequencing used immunoSEQ multiplex PCR; TCRdb keeps in-frame clones, though not all of them. The sample consists of about 400,000 clones, 10% to 15% of them appearing once. Sample: naive CD4+ T cells from blood. The receptors were gathered from a man younger than 35 in good health.

The sample holds a few counts of this clone. The chain couples TRBV14 to TRBJ1-3, with D possibly being TRBD1 (6 bases). This CDR3 spans 14 amino acids. Germline CDR1 SGHDN, CDR2 FVKESK. Trimming stripped 4 bases from V and 4 bases from J, with 11 bases between. The CDR3 loop reads CASSPRGFGNTIYF. CDR3 sequence (DNA): TGTGCCAGCAGCCCCAGGGGATTCGGAAACACCATATATTTT.

The chain recombines TRBV10-3 with TRBJ1-2; D possibly corresponds to TRBD1 (6 bases). The CDR3 consists of 13 residues. Germline V CDR1 and CDR2: ENHRY, SYGVKD. Trimming shortened V by 3 bases and J by 8 bases, and 13 bases separated the two germline ends. CDR3 amino acids: CAISESGDGGYTF. The CDR3 nucleotides read TGTGCCATCAGTGAATCAGGGGACGGAGGCTACACCTTC.

The rearrangement joins TRBV4-2 to TRBJ2-7; perhaps TRBD2 as D (6 bases). Trimming shortened V by 1 base and J by 0 bases, and 13 bases separated the two germline ends. The CDR3 loop spans 16 amino acids. The germline V gene encodes CDR1 LGHNA and CDR2 YNFKEQ. The CDR3 spells CASSQGGDFSSYEQYF. In DNA form, the CDR3 reads TGTGCCAGCAGCCAAGGGGGGGACTTCAGCTCCTACGAGCAGTACTTC.

This clone has a handful of counts. V usage is TRBV28 and J usage is TRBJ2-7; perhaps TRBD2 as D (6 bases). Germline assignment: CDR1 MDHEN and CDR2 SYDVKM. The CDR3 totals 15 residues. Trimming left V 8 bases short and J 0 bases short, with 17 bases between. The DNA of the CDR3 is TGTGCCAGCTCGCCAGCGGGCGGATACTCCTACGAGCAGTACTTC. This encodes CASSPAGGYSYEQYF.

This clone has only a few counts. V usage is TRBV28 and J usage is TRBJ2-1; D unclear. This CDR3 has 10 amino acids. Germline CDR1 MDHEN, CDR2 SYDVKM. V was pared by 5 bases and J by 15 bases, with 11 bases between. The CDR3 sequence is CASSRRSWFF. The CDR3 coding sequence is TGTGCCAGCAGTAGACGGAGTTGGTTCTTC.

This clone was seen many times. J is TRBJ2-1 and V is TRBV11-2; D is perhaps TRBD2 (5 bases). V was clipped by 2 bases and J by 6 bases, with 8 bases between them. The CDR3 is 13 amino acids. Germline V lookup: CDR1 SGHAT, CDR2 FQNNGV. The CDR3 DNA reads TGTGCCAGCAGCTTATCCCGGGGCAATGAGCAGTTCTTC. The encoded protein is CASSLSRGNEQFF.

The chain recombines TRBV28 with TRBJ1-5, with 8 bases fitting TRBD1. The CDR3 length is 15 residues. The germline CDR1 and CDR2 sequences are MDHEN and SYDVKM. J was trimmed by 6 bases and V by 2 bases; bases with no gene match: 6. CDR3 in amino acids: CASSLRQGITQPQHF. In nucleotides, the CDR3 is TGTGCCAGCAGTTTACGACAGGGGATTACTCAGCCCCAGCATTTT. Together with reference TRBV28 and TRBJ1-5, the CDR3 gives the full variable domain: DVKVTQSSRYLVKRTGEKVFLECVQDMDHENMFWYRQDPGLGLRLIYFSYDVKMKEKGDIPEGYSVSREKKERFSLILESASTNQTSMYLCASSLRQGITQPQHFGDGTRLSIL.

The chain joins TRBV29-1 to TRBJ2-6; D gene ambiguous. Germline assignment: CDR1 SQVTM and CDR2 ANQGSEA. CDR3 length equals 14 residues. The V end lost 3 bases, the J end lost 0 bases, and 6 bases lay between the germline ends. The CDR3 sequence: CSVESNSGANVLTF. CDR3 coding DNA: TGCAGCGTTGAGTCTAACTCTGGGGCCAACGTCCTGACTTTC.

Only a few counts were recorded for this clone. CDR3 sequence (DNA): TGTGCCAGCAGCTTACAAGAGACCCAGTACTTC. It yields the protein CASSLQETQYF. The V call is TRBV14, the J call TRBJ2-5; no reliable D call. Trimming took 5 bases from V and 2 from J, leaving 3 bases between them. The CDR3 is 11 residues long. Per germline, CDR1 SGHDN and CDR2 FVKESK.

This clone was seen more than once but under ten times. J is TRBJ2-2 and V is TRBV2; 7 bases match TRBD2. The germline gives CDR1 SNHLY, CDR2 FYNNEI. V gave up 6 bases and J gave up 0 bases; unmatched junction bases: 7. The CDR3 runs to 16 residues. The CDR3 region is CASRRETAANTGELFF. CDR3 bases: TGTGCCAGCAGGCGGGAGACAGCTGCGAACACCGGGGAGCTGTTTTTT.

V usage is TRBV7-2 and J usage is TRBJ2-1, with TRBD2 matching 12 bases. The V gene's germline CDR1 is SGHTA and CDR2 FQGNSA. The CDR3 contains 16 residues. Trimming removed 5 bases from V and 3 bases from J; junction bases left unmatched: 5. The DNA of the CDR3 is TGTGCCAGCAGCCCCCGACTAGCGGGAGTCTACAATGAGCAGTTCTTC. It yields the protein CASSPRLAGVYNEQFF.

The rearrangement uses TRBV6-6 and TRBJ1-5, with 7 bases aligning to TRBD1. The V gene's germline CDR1 is MNHNY and CDR2 SVGAGI (reference sequence). J gave up 4 bases and V 7 bases, and 10 bases lay outside the gene matches. The CDR3 is made up of 15 amino acids. The CDR3 loop reads CASTTTVTGNQPQHF. DNA of the CDR3: TGTGCCAGCACCACGACCGTGACAGGGAATCAGCCCCAGCATTTT.

Note on this clone: The same CDR3 arises from other DNA sequences in this sample as well. This rearrangement joins TRBV10-3 to TRBJ2-5; D might be TRBD2 (7 bases). The germline V and J ends were trimmed by 2 bases and 2 bases, with 9 bases remaining between them. The CDR3 length is 14 residues. Germline V gives CDR1 ENHRY, CDR2 SYGVKD. CDR3 sequence: CAISEGRGQETQYF. Written as DNA, the CDR3 is TGTGCCATCAGTGAGGGGAGGGGGCAAGAGACCCAGTACTTC.

The chain is built from TRBV9 and TRBJ1-4; 7 bases agree with TRBD1. Germline V CDR1 and CDR2: SGDLS, YYNGEE. The CDR3 runs 14 residues. V shed 3 bases and J 6 bases; nucleotides not matched to a gene: 5. CDR3 in DNA: TGTGCCAGCAGCGCGGGACAGAGGCATGAAAAACTGTTTTTT. Translating it yields CASSAGQRHEKLFF.

This chain uses TRBV28 with TRBJ1-2, with unresolved D. Between the trimmed V and J ends, which lost 1 base and 2 bases, there was a span of 14 bases. Germline V lookup: CDR1 MDHEN, CDR2 SYDVKM. This CDR3 is built from 16 residues. The CDR3 bases are TGTGCCAGCAGTTTATCAACAGCCCTTGGGAACTATGGCTACACCTTC. Translating gives CASSLSTALGNYGYTF.

This clone was counted a few times. The V and J genes are TRBV5-6 and TRBJ1-2, with 7 bases fitting TRBD1. Germline V gives CDR1 SGHDT, CDR2 YYEEEE. J lost 4 bases, V lost 4 bases, and 7 bases had no gene match. The CDR3 runs 14 residues. The CDR3 nucleotides read TGTGCCAGCAGCCTGGACAGGACCCTCTATGGCTACACCTTC. Protein: CASSLDRTLYGYTF. Full variable domain (missing parts from reference TRBV5-6 and TRBJ1-2): DAGVTQSPTHLIKTRGQQVTLRCSPKSGHDTVSWYQQALGQGPQFIFQYYEEEERQRGNFPDRFSGHQFPNYSSELNVNALLLGDSALYLCASSLDRTLYGYTFGSGTRLTVV.

There are a few counts of this clone. The chain has TRBV4-1 and TRBJ2-6, with D possibly matching TRBD2 (5 bases). V was cut by 3 bases and J by 4 bases, with 16 bases left in between. Per the germline V gene, CDR1 is MGHRA and CDR2 is YSYEKL. CDR3 length equals 17 residues. This chain's CDR3 is CASSHADQAAGANVLTF. In DNA form, the CDR3 reads TGCGCCAGCAGCCATGCGGACCAAGCGGCCGGGGCCAACGTCCTGACTTTC.